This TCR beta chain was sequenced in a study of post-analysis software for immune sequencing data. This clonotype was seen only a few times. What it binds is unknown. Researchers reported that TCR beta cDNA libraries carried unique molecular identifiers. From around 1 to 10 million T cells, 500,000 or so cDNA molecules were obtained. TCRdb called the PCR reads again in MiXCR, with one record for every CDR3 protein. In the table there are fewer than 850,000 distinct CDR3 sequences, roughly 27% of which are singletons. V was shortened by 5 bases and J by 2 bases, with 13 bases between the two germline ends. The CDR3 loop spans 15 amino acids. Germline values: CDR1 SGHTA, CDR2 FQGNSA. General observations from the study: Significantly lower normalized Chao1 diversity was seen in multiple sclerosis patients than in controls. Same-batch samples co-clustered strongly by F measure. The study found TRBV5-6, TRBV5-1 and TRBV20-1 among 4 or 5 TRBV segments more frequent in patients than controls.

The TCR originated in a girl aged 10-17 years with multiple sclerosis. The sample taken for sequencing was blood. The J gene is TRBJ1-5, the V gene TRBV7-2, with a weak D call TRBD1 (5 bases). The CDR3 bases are TGTGCCAGCAGCATTTCGGGGGGTGGCAATCAGCCCCAGCATTTT. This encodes CASSISGGGNQPQHF.